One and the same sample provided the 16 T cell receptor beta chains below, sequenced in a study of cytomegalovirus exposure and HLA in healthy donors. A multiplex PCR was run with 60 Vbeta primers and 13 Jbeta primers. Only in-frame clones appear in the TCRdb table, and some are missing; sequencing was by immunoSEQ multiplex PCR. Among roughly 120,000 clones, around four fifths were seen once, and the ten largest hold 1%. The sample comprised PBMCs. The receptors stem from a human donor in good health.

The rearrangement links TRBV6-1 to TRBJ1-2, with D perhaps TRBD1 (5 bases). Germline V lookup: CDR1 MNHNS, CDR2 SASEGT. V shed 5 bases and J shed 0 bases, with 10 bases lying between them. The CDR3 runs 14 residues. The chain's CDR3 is CASSYGAPNYGYTF. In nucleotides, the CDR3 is TGTGCCAGCAGTTATGGGGCTCCTAACTATGGCTACACCTTC.

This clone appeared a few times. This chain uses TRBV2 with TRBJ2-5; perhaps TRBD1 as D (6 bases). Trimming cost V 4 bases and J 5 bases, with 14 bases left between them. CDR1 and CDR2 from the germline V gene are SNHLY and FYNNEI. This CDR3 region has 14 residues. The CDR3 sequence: CASSVTPGGETQYF. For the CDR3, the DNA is TGTGCCAGCAGTGTAACGCCTGGGGGCGAGACCCAGTACTTC.

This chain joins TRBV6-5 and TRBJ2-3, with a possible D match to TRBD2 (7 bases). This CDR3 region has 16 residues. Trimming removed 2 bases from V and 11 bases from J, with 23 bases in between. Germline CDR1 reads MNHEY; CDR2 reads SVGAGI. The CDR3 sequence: CASSYSIGGGRYGQYF. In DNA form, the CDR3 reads TGTGCCAGCAGTTACAGTATTGGGGGGGGCAGGTACGGGCAGTATTTT.

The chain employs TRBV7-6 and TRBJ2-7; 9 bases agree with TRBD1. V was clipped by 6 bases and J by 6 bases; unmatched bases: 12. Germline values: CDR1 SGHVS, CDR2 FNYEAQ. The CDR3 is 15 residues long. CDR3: CASSFTGTGFSEQYF. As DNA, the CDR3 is TGTGCCAGCAGTTTTACCGGGACAGGGTTTTCCGAGCAGTACTTC.

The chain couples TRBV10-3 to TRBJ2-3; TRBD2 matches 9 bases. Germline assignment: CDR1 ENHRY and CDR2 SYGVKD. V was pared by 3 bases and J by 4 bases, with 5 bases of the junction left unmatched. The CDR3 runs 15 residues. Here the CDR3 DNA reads TGTGCCATCAGTGACGCGGGGGGGCCTGCAGATACGCAGTATTTT. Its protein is CAISDAGGPADTQYF.

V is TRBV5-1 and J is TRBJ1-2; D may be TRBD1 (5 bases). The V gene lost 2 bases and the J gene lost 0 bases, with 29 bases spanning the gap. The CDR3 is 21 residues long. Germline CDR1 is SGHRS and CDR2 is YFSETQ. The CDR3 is CASSFFKGFNSPGLPNYGYTF. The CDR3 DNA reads TGCGCCAGCAGCTTTTTTAAAGGCTTTAATAGTCCGGGACTCCCTAACTATGGCTACACCTTC.

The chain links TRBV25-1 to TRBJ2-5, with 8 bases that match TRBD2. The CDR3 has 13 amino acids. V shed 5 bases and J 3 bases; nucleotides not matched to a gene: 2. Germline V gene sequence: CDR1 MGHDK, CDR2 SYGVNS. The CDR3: CASSPRGEETQYF. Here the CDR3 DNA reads TGTGCCAGCAGTCCGCGGGGGGAAGAGACCCAGTACTTC.

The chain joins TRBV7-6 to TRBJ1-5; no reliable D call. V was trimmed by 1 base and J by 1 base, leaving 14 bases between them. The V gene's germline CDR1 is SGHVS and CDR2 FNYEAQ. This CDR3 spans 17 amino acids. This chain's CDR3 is CASSLDPGSLSNQPQHF. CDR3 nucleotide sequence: TGTGCCAGCAGCTTAGACCCCGGGAGTCTAAGCAATCAGCCCCAGCATTTT.

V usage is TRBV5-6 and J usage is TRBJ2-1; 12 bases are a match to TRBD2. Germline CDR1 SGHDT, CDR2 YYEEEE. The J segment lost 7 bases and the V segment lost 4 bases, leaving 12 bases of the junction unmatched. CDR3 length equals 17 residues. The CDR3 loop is CASSQTLTSGGGNEQFF. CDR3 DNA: TGTGCCAGCAGCCAGACGTTGACTAGCGGGGGTGGAAATGAGCAGTTCTTC.

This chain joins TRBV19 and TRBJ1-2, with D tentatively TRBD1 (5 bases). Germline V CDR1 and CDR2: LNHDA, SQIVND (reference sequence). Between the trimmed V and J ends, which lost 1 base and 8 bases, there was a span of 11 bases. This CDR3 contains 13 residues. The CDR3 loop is CASSIAQVGGYTF. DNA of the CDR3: TGTGCCAGTAGTATAGCACAGGTTGGCGGCTACACCTTC.

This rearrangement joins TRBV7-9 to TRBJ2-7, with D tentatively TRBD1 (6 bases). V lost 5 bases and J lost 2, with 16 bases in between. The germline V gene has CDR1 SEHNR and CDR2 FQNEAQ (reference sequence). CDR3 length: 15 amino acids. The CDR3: CASSQGSIETYEQYF. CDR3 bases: TGTGCCAGCAGCCAGGGGAGTATTGAGACCTACGAGCAGTACTTC.

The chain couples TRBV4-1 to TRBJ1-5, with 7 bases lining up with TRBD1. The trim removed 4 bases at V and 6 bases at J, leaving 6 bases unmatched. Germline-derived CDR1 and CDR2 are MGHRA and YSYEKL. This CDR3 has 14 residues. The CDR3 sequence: CASSPGTDLQPQHF. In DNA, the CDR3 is TGCGCCAGCAGCCCCGGGACAGATCTTCAGCCCCAGCATTTT.

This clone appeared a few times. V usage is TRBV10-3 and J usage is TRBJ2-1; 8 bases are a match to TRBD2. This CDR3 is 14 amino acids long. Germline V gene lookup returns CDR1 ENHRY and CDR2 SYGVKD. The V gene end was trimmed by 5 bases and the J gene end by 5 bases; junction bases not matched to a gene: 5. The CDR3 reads CAISTSGDNNEQFF. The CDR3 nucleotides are TGTGCCATCAGTACTAGCGGAGACAACAATGAGCAGTTCTTC.

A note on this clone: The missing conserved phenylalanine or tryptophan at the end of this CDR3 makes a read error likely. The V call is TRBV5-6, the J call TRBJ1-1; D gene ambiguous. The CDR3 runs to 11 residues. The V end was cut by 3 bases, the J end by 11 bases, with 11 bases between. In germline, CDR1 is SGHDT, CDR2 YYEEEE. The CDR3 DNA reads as TGTGCCAGCAGCTCCTCGAGGGATGCTTTCTCT. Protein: CASSSSRDAFS.

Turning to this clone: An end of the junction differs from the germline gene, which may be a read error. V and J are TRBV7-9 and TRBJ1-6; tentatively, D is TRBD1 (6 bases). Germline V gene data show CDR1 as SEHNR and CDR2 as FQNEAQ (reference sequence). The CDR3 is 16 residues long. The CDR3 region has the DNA TGTTCCAGCAGCTCCGGGACCCAGGGGAACAATTCACCCCTCCACTTT. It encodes CSSSSGTQGNNSPLHF.

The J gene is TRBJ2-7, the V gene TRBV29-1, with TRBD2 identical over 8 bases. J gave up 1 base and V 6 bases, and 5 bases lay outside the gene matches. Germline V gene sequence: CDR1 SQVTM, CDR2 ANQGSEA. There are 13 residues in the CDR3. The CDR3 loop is CSVVGLESYEQYF. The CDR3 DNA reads TGCAGCGTCGTGGGACTAGAATCCTACGAGCAGTACTTC.